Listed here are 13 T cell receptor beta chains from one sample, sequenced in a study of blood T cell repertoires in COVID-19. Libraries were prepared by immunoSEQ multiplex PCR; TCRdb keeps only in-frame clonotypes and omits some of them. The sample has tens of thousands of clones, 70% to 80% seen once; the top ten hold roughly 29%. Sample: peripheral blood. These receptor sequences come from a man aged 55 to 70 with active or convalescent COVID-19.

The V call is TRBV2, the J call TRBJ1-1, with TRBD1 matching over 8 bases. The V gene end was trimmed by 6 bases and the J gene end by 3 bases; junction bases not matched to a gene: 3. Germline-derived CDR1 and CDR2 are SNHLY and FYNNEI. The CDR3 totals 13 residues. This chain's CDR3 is CASRADRDTEAFF. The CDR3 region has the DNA TGTGCCAGCAGGGCGGACAGGGACACTGAAGCTTTCTTT.

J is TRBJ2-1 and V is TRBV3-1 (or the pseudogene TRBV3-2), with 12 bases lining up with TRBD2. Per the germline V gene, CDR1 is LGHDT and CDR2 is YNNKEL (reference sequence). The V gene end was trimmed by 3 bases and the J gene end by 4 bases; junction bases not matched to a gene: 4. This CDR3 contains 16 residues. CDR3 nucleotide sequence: TGTGCCAGCAGCCATTTCGGGACTAGCGGGTACAATGAGCAGTTCTTC. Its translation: CASSHFGTSGYNEQFF.

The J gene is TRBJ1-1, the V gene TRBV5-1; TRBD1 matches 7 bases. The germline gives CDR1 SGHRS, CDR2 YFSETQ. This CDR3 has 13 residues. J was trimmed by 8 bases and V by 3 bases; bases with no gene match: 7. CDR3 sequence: CASSSTGAPEAFF. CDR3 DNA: TGCGCCAGCAGCTCCACAGGGGCACCGGAAGCTTTCTTT.

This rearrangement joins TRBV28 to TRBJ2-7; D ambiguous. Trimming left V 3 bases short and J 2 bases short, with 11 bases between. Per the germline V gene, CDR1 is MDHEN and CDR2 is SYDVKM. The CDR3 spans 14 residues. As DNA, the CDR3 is TGTGCCAGCAGTTTTCTTGGGCCTACCTACGAGCAGTACTTC. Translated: CASSFLGPTYEQYF.

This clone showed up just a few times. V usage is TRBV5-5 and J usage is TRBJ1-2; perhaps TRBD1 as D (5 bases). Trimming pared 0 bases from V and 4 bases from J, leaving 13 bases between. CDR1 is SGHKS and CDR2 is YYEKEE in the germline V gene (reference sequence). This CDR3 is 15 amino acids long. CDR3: CASSLVRGSIYGYTF. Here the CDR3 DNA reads TGTGCCAGCAGCTTGGTCCGGGGGAGTATCTATGGCTACACCTTC.

The CDR3 region is CASTLPGQTYEQYF. In DNA form, the CDR3 reads TGTGCCAGCACCCTTCCGGGACAAACCTACGAGCAGTACTTC. The rearrangement links TRBV28 to TRBJ2-7, with TRBD1 as a possible D gene (6 bases). This CDR3 region has 14 residues. V shed 7 bases and J shed 2 bases, with 15 bases lying between them. CDR1 is MDHEN and CDR2 is SYDVKM in the germline V gene.

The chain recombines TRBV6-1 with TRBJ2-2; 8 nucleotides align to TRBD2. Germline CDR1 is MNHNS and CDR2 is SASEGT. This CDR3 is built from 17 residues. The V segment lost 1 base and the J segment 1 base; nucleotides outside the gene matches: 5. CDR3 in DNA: TGTGCCAGCAGTGAAGAGGCTAGCGGGTGGAACACCGGGGAGCTGTTTTTT. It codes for CASSEEASGWNTGELFF.

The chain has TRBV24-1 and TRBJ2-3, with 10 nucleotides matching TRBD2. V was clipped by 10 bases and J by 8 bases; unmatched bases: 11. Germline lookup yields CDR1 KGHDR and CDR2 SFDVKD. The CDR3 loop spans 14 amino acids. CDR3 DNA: TGTGCCACGACCCCCAGCGGGGGGGTAGGTACGCAGTATTTT. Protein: CATTPSGGVGTQYF.

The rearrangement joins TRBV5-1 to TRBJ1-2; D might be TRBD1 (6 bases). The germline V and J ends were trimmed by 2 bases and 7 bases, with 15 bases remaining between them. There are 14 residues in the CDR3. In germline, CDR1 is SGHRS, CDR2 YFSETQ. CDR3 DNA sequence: TGCGCCAGCAGCTTTCGACAGGCAGAGAGTGGCTACACCTTC. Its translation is CASSFRQAESGYTF.

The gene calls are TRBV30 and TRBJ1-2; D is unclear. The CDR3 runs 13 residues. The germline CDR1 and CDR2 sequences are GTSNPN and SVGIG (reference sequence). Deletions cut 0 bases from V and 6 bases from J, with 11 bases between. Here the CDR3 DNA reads TGTGCCTGGAGTGTAGGGCGGGGAGATGGCTACACCTTC. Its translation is CAWSVGRGDGYTF.

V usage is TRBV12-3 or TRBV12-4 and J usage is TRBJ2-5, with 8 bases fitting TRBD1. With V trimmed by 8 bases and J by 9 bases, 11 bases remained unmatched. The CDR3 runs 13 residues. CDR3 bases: TGTGCCAGCCGGCCGGCACCAGGGGGCCCCCAGTACTTC. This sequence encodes CASRPAPGGPQYF.

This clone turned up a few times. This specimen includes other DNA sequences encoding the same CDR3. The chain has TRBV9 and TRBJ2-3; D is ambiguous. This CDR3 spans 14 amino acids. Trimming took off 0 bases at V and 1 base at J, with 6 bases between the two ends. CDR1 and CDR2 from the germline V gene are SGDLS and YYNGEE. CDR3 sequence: CASSVGRGTDTQYF. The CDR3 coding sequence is TGTGCCAGCAGCGTAGGACGGGGCACAGATACGCAGTATTTT. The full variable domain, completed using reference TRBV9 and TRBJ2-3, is DSGVTQTPKHLITATGQRVTLRCSPRSGDLSVYWYQQSLDQGLQFLIQYYNGEERAKGNILERFSAQQFPDLHSELNLSSLELGDSALYFCASSVGRGTDTQYFGPGTRLTVL.

CDR3 amino acids: CASRGPSNQPQHF. In DNA form, the CDR3 reads TGTGCCAGCAGGGGGCCAAGCAATCAGCCCCAGCATTTT. The V call is TRBV27, the J call TRBJ1-5; possibly TRBD1 for D (5 bases). V was cut by 6 bases and J by 1 base, with 7 bases left in between. CDR3 size: 13 residues. Germline-derived CDR1 and CDR2 are MNHEY and SMNVEV (reference sequence).